This TCR beta chain was profiled in a study of T-cell reconstitution after alpha-beta-depleted transplantation in children. This clonotype was recorded a few times. Its cognate antigen is unknown. Findings and limits, study-wide: By about two months after transplant, alpha-beta T cells reportedly arose from several hundred graft clones that had expanded. T-cell counts and diversity at one year post-transplant came mainly from newly produced T cells. Surviving recipient T cells and thymic progenitors accounted for the high day-60 TCRbeta diversity observed in some patients.

V trimming: 0 bases; J trimming: 5 bases; junction bases outside the gene matches: 5. The CDR3 contains 15 residues. Germline V CDR1 and CDR2: MGHRA, YSYEKL. For TCRbeta, the library was prepared with unique molecular identifiers. In TCRdb, the PCR reads were re-called with MiXCR into one record per CDR3 protein. The sample lists just over 950,000 distinct CDR3 sequences; about 26% were seen once. This material consisted of PBMCs, mostly from graft donor cells, taken 360 days after TCRalphabeta/CD19-depleted stem cell transplant. The TCR comes from a boy in the first two years of life who had a stem cell transplant for SCID, so the T cells may come from the graft donor. This chain joins TRBV4-1 and TRBJ1-1, with TRBD1 matching 8 bases. CDR3 sequence: CASSQEGQGGTEAFF. In DNA, the CDR3 is TGCGCCAGCAGCCAAGAAGGACAGGGAGGGACTGAAGCTTTCTTT.